Presented here are 23 T cell receptor beta chains from one specimen sequenced in a study of T cells after yellow fever vaccination. TCRdb reprocessed the 5' RACE reads with MiXCR, giving one entry per CDR3 protein. This sample has 200,000 to 300,000 distinct CDR3 sequences, with 6.7% found just once. The material was CD4+ T cells sorted from PBMCs, obtained on the day of the yellow fever booster vaccination. These TCRs come from a man aged 25-40 years who received the YFV17D yellow fever vaccine.

This clonotype came up many times. The chain recombines TRBV5-1 with TRBJ2-5; unclear D gene. CDR3 length equals 15 residues. Germline CDR1 SGHRS, CDR2 YFSETQ. The V and J ends lost 0 bases and 4 bases respectively, with 13 bases between them. The CDR3: CASSLAHREGETQYF. CDR3 bases: TGCGCCAGCAGCTTGGCTCACAGAGAAGGAGAGACCCAGTACTTC.

This clonotype was picked up many times. The V gene is TRBV20-1, the J gene TRBJ2-3; 8 bases fit TRBD2. Germline CDR1 and CDR2: DFQATT and SNEGSKA (reference sequence). The CDR3 covers 15 residues. V was pared by 0 bases and J by 2 bases, with 4 bases of the junction left unmatched. The CDR3 here is CSARDLAGSTDTQYF. The CDR3 nucleotides read TGCAGTGCTAGAGACCTAGCGGGCTCCACAGATACGCAGTATTTT.

The genes are TRBV18 and TRBJ2-5; D remains unclear. Germline V gives CDR1 KGHSH, CDR2 LQKENI. The CDR3 runs 12 residues. With 2 bases removed from V and 5 bases from J, the gap between germline ends came to 6 bases. CDR3 protein: CASSPFLETQYF. The CDR3 DNA sequence: TGTGCCAGCTCACCATTCCTGGAGACCCAGTACTTC.

The rearrangement uses TRBV20-1 and TRBJ2-3, with 8 positions matching TRBD2. CDR1 and CDR2 from the germline V gene are DFQATT and SNEGSKA (reference sequence). This CDR3 has 14 residues. V shed 4 bases, J shed 3 bases, and the junction held 6 bases outside the gene matches. The CDR3 nucleotides are TGCAGTGCTACCCAAGCGGGAGTGACAGATACGCAGTATTTT. It specifies CSATQAGVTDTQYF.

J is TRBJ1-2 and V is TRBV13; possibly TRBD1 for D (6 bases). The germline V gene has CDR1 PRHDT and CDR2 FYEKMQ (reference sequence). The CDR3 contains 14 residues. V lost 5 bases to trimming and J lost 7 bases, with 17 bases between them. The CDR3 region is CASSPYLTGFGYTF. Written as DNA, the CDR3 is TGTGCCAGCAGCCCCTATCTCACAGGGTTTGGCTACACCTTC.

The chain carries TRBV20-1 and TRBJ2-1; possibly TRBD1 or TRBD2 for D (5 bases each). This CDR3 spans 14 amino acids. The germline V gene has CDR1 DFQATT and CDR2 SNEGSKA (reference sequence). Between the trimmed V and J ends, which lost 3 bases and 7 bases, there was a span of 16 bases. CDR3 in amino acids: CSARIPGRRNEQFF. The CDR3 coding sequence is TGCAGTGCTAGGATACCGGGACGAAGGAATGAGCAGTTCTTC.

This clonotype was seen only a few times. DNA of the CDR3: TGTGCCAGCAGCAATGGGGGGGCTGTGAAGACCCAGTACTTC. Translated: CASSNGGAVKTQYF. The chain recombines TRBV27 with TRBJ2-5, with a possible D match to TRBD2 (7 bases). V dropped 6 bases and J dropped 6 bases, with 17 bases sitting between them. This CDR3 comprises 14 residues. Per germline, CDR1 MNHEY and CDR2 SMNVEV (reference sequence).

This clonotype was found a few times. The chain has TRBV19 and TRBJ1-5; D is unresolved. CDR1 is LNHDA, CDR2 SQIVND, per germline (reference sequence). Trimming pared 3 bases from V and 6 bases from J, leaving 9 bases between. The CDR3 covers 13 residues. DNA for the CDR3: TGTGCCAGTAGTATGTCAATAATTCAGCCCCAGCATTTT. It encodes CASSMSIIQPQHF.

The chain carries TRBV5-5 and TRBJ2-2; 7 bases align to TRBD1. The J segment lost 4 bases and the V segment lost 4 bases, leaving 10 bases of the junction unmatched. CDR1 is SGHKS, CDR2 YYEKEE, per germline (reference sequence). The CDR3 has 16 residues. The CDR3 DNA sequence: TGTGCCAGCAGCCCCGCCCACAGGGGCGCCACCGGGGAGCTGTTTTTT. As protein: CASSPAHRGATGELFF.

The rearrangement uses TRBV7-3 and TRBJ1-6; maybe TRBD1 (5 bases). The CDR3 runs 15 residues. The germline gives CDR1 SGHTA, CDR2 FQGTGA. V lost 5 bases, J lost 7 bases, and 15 bases lay in between. CDR3 nucleotides: TGTGCCAGCAGCCTTGGGGGGACCTCAAATTCACCCCTCCACTTT. The encoded protein is CASSLGGTSNSPLHF.

The table lists this clonotype with a few counts. The rearrangement joins TRBV5-1 to TRBJ2-6; the D is unclear. Germline V CDR1 and CDR2: SGHRS, YFSETQ. Trimming took 0 bases from V and 0 from J, leaving 10 bases between them. The CDR3 extends over 17 amino acids. CDR3 protein: CASSLGGQSSGANVLTF. The CDR3 DNA follows: TGCGCCAGCAGCTTGGGGGGTCAAAGCTCTGGGGCCAACGTCCTGACTTTC.

V is TRBV29-1 and J is TRBJ2-3, with D unclear. Germline V gives CDR1 SQVTM, CDR2 ANQGSEA. The V end was cut by 8 bases, the J end by 2 bases, with 11 bases between. CDR3 length equals 12 residues. DNA of the CDR3: TGCAGCATTACGGAGACCACAGATACGCAGTATTTT. It is translated as CSITETTDTQYF.

This clonotype has a handful of counts. This chain uses TRBV18 with TRBJ2-7, with 9 bases aligning to TRBD1. Germline trimming cut 8 bases from V and 0 bases from J; bases unmatched to any gene: 5. CDR1 and CDR2 from the germline V gene are KGHSH and LQKENI. The CDR3 is 14 residues long. CDR3 protein: CASGQGPNSYEQYF. The CDR3 coding sequence is TGTGCCAGCGGACAGGGGCCCAACTCCTACGAGCAGTACTTC.

The chain employs TRBV12-3 or TRBV12-4 and TRBJ2-7; 7 positions agree with TRBD2. This CDR3 has 14 amino acids. J gave up 1 base and V 8 bases, and 8 bases lay outside the gene matches. The CDR3 DNA reads as TGTGCCAGCGGGAGGGCTCTTATTTCCTACGAGCAGTACTTC. Protein sequence: CASGRALISYEQYF.

This clonotype appeared a few times. The rearrangement uses TRBV19 and TRBJ1-2, with D unresolved. V was shortened by 5 bases and J by 4 bases, with 11 bases between the two germline ends. The CDR3 covers 13 residues. Germline V CDR1 and CDR2: LNHDA, SQIVND (reference sequence). The CDR3 DNA reads TGTGCCAGTAGTCGTCAGGTTGCCTATGGCTACACCTTC. This sequence encodes CASSRQVAYGYTF.

This clonotype was recorded at least ten times. The V gene is TRBV5-1, the J gene TRBJ2-7; TRBD1 might be the D (6 bases). The CDR3 runs 13 residues. Trimming shortened V by 4 bases and J by 0 bases, and 8 bases separated the two germline ends. The germline CDR1 and CDR2 sequences are SGHRS and YFSETQ. This chain's CDR3 is CASSRDNSYEQYF. The CDR3 DNA sequence: TGCGCCAGCAGCCGGGACAACTCCTACGAGCAGTACTTC.

The chain combines TRBV6-1 with TRBJ2-3; the match to TRBD1 covers 7 bases. The CDR3 has 15 residues. V lost 7 bases to trimming and J lost 3 bases; unmatched junction nucleotides: 10. Germline V lookup: CDR1 MNHNS, CDR2 SASEGT. This CDR3 reads CASIHDRADTDTQYF. CDR3 coding DNA: TGTGCCAGCATCCACGACAGGGCAGATACAGATACGCAGTATTTT.

Only a few counts were recorded for this clonotype. The V and J genes are TRBV20-1 and TRBJ2-3; 8 bases match TRBD2. Germline-derived CDR1 and CDR2 are DFQATT and SNEGSKA (reference sequence). The length of the CDR3 is 15 residues. With V trimmed by 1 base and J by 3 bases, 6 bases remained unmatched. DNA for the CDR3: TGCAGTGCTAGAGGCGGAGCGGGAGCTACAGATACGCAGTATTTT. Its protein product is CSARGGAGATDTQYF.

The chain uses TRBV7-8 and TRBJ2-5; possibly TRBD2 for D (6 bases). The germline V gene encodes CDR1 SGHVS and CDR2 FQNEAQ. The CDR3 loop spans 14 amino acids. Trimming cost V 1 base and J 4 bases, with 10 bases left between them. This chain's CDR3 is CASSLVRGGETQYF. Written as DNA, the CDR3 is TGTGCCAGCAGCTTAGTAAGGGGAGGAGAGACCCAGTACTTC.

V usage is TRBV6-2 or TRBV6-3 and J usage is TRBJ2-1; D is perhaps TRBD1 or TRBD2 (5 bases each). V lost 5 bases and J lost 12, with 20 bases in between. Germline values: CDR1 MNHEY, CDR2 SVGEGT. The CDR3 sequence is 14 residues long. This CDR3 is CASSPLGPRGVQFF. CDR3 DNA: TGTGCCAGCAGTCCCCTGGGACCCCGAGGAGTGCAGTTCTTC.

This chain joins TRBV12-3 or TRBV12-4 and TRBJ2-5, with D perhaps TRBD1 (5 bases). The ends were cut back, 0 bases at V and 0 bases at J, with 11 bases in the middle. The CDR3 covers 16 residues. This chain's CDR3 is CASSLALGAYQETQYF. CDR3 in DNA: TGTGCCAGCAGTTTAGCGCTAGGGGCCTACCAAGAGACCCAGTACTTC.

In this sample, this clonotype turned up a few times. This rearrangement joins TRBV6-5 to TRBJ1-2; TRBD1 might be the D (6 bases). CDR1 and CDR2 (germline): MNHEY, SVGAGI. The CDR3 consists of 15 residues. V gave up 2 bases and J gave up 2 bases, with 12 bases separating them. The CDR3: CASSYGGKGNYGYTF. CDR3 DNA sequence: TGTGCCAGCAGTTACGGGGGCAAGGGGAACTATGGCTACACCTTC.

The J gene is TRBJ2-1, the V gene TRBV15; the match to TRBD1 covers 10 bases. V was pared by 5 bases and J by 7 bases, with 5 bases of the junction left unmatched. CDR1 and CDR2 from the germline V gene are LNHNV and YYDKDF (reference sequence). The CDR3 contains 14 residues. The CDR3 DNA is TGTGCCACCAGCGTGGGACAGGGGTGGAATGAGCAGTTCTTC. Translated: CATSVGQGWNEQFF.